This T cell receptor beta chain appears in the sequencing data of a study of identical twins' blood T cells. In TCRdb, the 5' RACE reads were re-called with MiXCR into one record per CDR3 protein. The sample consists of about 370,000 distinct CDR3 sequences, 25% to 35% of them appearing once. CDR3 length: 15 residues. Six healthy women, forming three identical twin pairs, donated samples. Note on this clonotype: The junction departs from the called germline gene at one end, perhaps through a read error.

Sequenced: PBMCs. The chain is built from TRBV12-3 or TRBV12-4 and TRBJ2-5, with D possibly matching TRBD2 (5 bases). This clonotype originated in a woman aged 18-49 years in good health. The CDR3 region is CAGSYDLERQETQYF. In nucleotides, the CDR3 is TGTGCCGGCAGTTACGATCTAGAGCGGCAAGAGACCCAGTACTTC.